The rows below give T cell receptor beta chains drawn from one sample of a study of blood T cell repertoires in COVID-19. This table comes from immunoSEQ multiplex PCR, and its TCRdb copy is limited to in-frame clones, with some not included. The sample includes 210,000 or so clones, more than 70% of them seen just once. Sample: PBMCs or T cells enriched from blood (not recorded which). The origin of the receptors is a man aged 30-40 years with acute COVID-19. The CDR3 runs from the conserved cysteine through the conserved F or W.

19	TRBV4-1	TRBJ1-1	CASSQVALTGDRPNTEAFF
15	TRBV4-1	TRBJ2-5	CASSSSGPQSETQYF
12	TRBV20-1	TRBJ2-1	CSASGSRVEQFF
17	TRBV18	TRBJ1-5	CASSLKSGTEFHQPQHF
13	TRBV5-1	TRBJ2-1	CASSSSSYNEQFF
18	TRBV4-1	TRBJ2-3	CASSQEAPSGFWVGTQYF
16	TRBV9	TRBJ2-3	CASSVGLEVFTDTQYF
14	TRBV18	TRBJ2-2	CASSPRQNTGELFF
15	TRBV19	TRBJ2-6	CASSVPQSGANVLTF
14	TRBV6-5	TRBJ2-1	CASMEGSGDNEQFF
13	TRBV29-1	TRBJ1-6	CSVGDLNNSPLHF
14	TRBV11-3	TRBJ2-7	CASSLNRLGGEQYF